This TCR beta chain was identified during a study of shared clonotypes between healthy human individuals. The wider study: The cohort had a couple of women and a few men, ages 18 to 49. Three plates were used per donor for CD4 naive, three for CD4 memory, two for CD8 naive and one for CD8 memory. Regarding the study as a whole: The generation probabilities recorded for non-shared clonotypes fell below those of clonotypes shared by all four donors.

This CDR3 is built from 17 residues. Germline trimming cut 4 bases from V and 6 bases from J; bases unmatched to any gene: 9. Germline CDR1 and CDR2: SGHAT and FQNNGV. A note on this clone: Its specificity is not known.

Naive-designated CD8 cells lacked CD45RO, were positively enriched for CCR7, and omitted terminally differentiated effector memory CD45RA+ cells. The authors split each subset's genomic DNA evenly across several immunoSEQ plates. Repertoires were generated with immunoSEQ multiplex PCR, while TCRdb's copy carries only in-frame clones and drops some. In the table there are under 2,000,000 clones, approximately 95% of which are singletons. This clonotype originated in a young man in good health. Sequences were obtained from naive CD8+ T cells sorted from blood. The rearrangement uses TRBV11-2 and TRBJ2-1, with 13 bases lining up with TRBD2. The CDR3 region is CASSWRGLAGRVNEQFF. In DNA form, the CDR3 reads TGTGCCAGCAGCTGGAGGGGACTAGCGGGAAGGGTCAATGAGCAGTTCTTC. Based on the CDR3 plus reference TRBV11-2 and TRBJ2-1, the full variable domain is EAGVAQSPRYKIIEKRQSVAFWCNPISGHATLYWYQQILGQGPKLLIQFQNNGVVDDSQLPKDRFSAERLKGVDSTLKIQPAKLEDSAVYLCASSWRGLAGRVNEQFFGPGTRLTVL.